The sample holds many counts of the clone carrying this TCR beta chain. Its target is unknown. The CDR3 has 12 amino acids. Germline trimming cut 4 bases from V and 4 bases from J; bases unmatched to any gene: 2. Germline CDR1 reads SGHRS; CDR2 reads YFSETQ. This sample was taken from a study of molecular identifiers for immune sequencing clone quantification. In TCRdb, the PCR reads were re-called with MiXCR into one record per CDR3 protein. The data hold 350,000 or so distinct CDR3 sequences, with roughly a fifth observed a single time. Study-level findings and limits: Clones that exceeded 20 RNA copies held over 98% of effector molecules, yet under 1% in naive cells.

V and J are TRBV5-1 and TRBJ2-7, with 7 bases that match TRBD1. The sample comprised naive CD8+ T cells from blood, with Jurkat cell RNA spiked in. Subset of the sample: FACS-sorted CD8+CD4-CCR7+CD45RA+ naive T cells. This TCR derives from a human donor in good health. Some libraries in this study had Jurkat cell RNA spiked in. Written as DNA, the CDR3 is TGCGCCAGCAGCACGGGACAGTACGAGCAGTACTTC. This gives the protein CASSTGQYEQYF.